These 7 T cell receptor beta chains were all obtained from the same sample, sequenced in a study of blood T cells in healthy people across ages (dated by TCRdb to between 2015 and 2017). Libraries were constructed by 5' RACE. TCRdb records Illumina HiSeq 2500 as the sequencer. A second roughly 6 to 11 cycle PCR used a sample-barcoded 5' primer and a J-beta primer mix. TCRdb took the public reads, trimmed them with fastp at Q25, ran MiXCR for clone calling and kept in-frame beta chains. For every CDR3 protein sequence, its rows merge into one entry that carries the most common genes and DNA. A total of hundreds of thousands of distinct CDR3 sequences appear in this sample, 20% to 25% of them only once. The ten biggest clones cover 9% to 9.5% of the sample. This sample also belongs to another study, concerning T cells of mothers and their children.

The sequenced material came from blood. Source of these receptors: a boy aged 5-17 years in good health.

This chain uses TRBV12-3 or TRBV12-4 with TRBJ1-2; D call uncertain. Trimming pared 3 bases from V and 4 bases from J, leaving 6 bases between. This CDR3 is 12 amino acids long. CDR3 sequence reads: CASSFGLYGYTF. Here the CDR3 DNA reads TGTGCCAGCAGTTTTGGCCTCTATGGCTACACCTTC.

The chain has TRBV6-2 or TRBV6-3 and TRBJ1-1; 7 nucleotides agree with TRBD1. With 5 bases clipped from V and 1 base from J, the junction kept 7 bases outside the gene matches. The CDR3 has 15 residues. The germline V gene encodes CDR1 MNHEY and CDR2 SVGEGT. CDR3 in DNA: TGTGCCAGCAGTCATACCGGGACAGCGAACACTGAAGCTTTCTTT. Encoded protein: CASSHTGTANTEAFF.

The sample holds a few counts of this clonotype. This chain connects TRBV5-6 to TRBJ2-4, with D uncertain. Per germline, CDR1 SGHDT and CDR2 YYEEEE. V shed 3 bases and J shed 0 bases, with 16 bases lying between them. CDR3 length: 17 amino acids. The CDR3 protein is CASSSILTDLAKNIQYF. DNA for the CDR3: TGTGCCAGCAGCTCCATTCTCACAGACCTAGCCAAAAACATTCAGTACTTC.

The sample holds a few counts of this clonotype. This chain connects TRBV12-3 or TRBV12-4 to TRBJ1-4; D gene ambiguous. V was shortened by 3 bases and J by 13 bases, with 9 bases between the two germline ends. The CDR3 is made up of 11 amino acids. The CDR3 is CASSFERRLFF. CDR3 DNA: TGTGCCAGCAGTTTCGAAAGGAGACTGTTTTTT.

This clonotype was seen a handful of times. V is TRBV7-2 and J is TRBJ2-3, with D perhaps being TRBD1 or TRBD2 (5 bases each). The length of the CDR3 is 15 residues. Germline CDR1 and CDR2: SGHTA and FQGNSA. With 5 bases removed from V and 0 bases from J, the gap between germline ends came to 12 bases. DNA of the CDR3: TGTGCCAGCAGCACCACCGGGGCGAGCACAGATACGCAGTATTTT. Translated: CASSTTGASTDTQYF.

This clonotype has only a few counts. V is TRBV28 and J is TRBJ2-6, with 8 nucleotides matching TRBD2. Germline V lookup: CDR1 MDHEN, CDR2 SYDVKM. V lost 2 bases to trimming and J lost 1 base; unmatched junction nucleotides: 1. The CDR3 length is 16 residues. Written as DNA, the CDR3 is TGTGCCAGCAGTTTACGGGGGGGATCTGGGGCCAACGTCCTGACTTTC. It specifies CASSLRGGSGANVLTF.

This sequence joins TRBV6-1 and TRBJ1-4; 10 bases align to TRBD1. This CDR3 contains 13 residues. V dropped 7 bases and J dropped 8; count of bases not matched to a gene: 4. CDR1 and CDR2 from the germline V gene are MNHNS and SASEGT. The CDR3 here is CASKGQGGEKLFF. DNA for the CDR3: TGTGCCAGCAAAGGACAGGGGGGGGAAAAACTGTTTTTT.